These 21 T cell receptor beta chains came from one sample sequenced in a study of blood T cell repertoires in COVID-19. Generated by immunoSEQ multiplex PCR, the TCRdb table keeps only in-frame clones and is missing some. Counted here are some 160,000 clones, roughly 80% occurring once; the ten biggest clones make up approximately 14%. Specimen: peripheral blood. These receptors originate from an elderly woman with acute or convalescent COVID-19.

The rearrangement links TRBV5-1 to TRBJ2-2; 7 bases fit TRBD2. There are 16 residues in the CDR3. Germline trimming cut 1 base from V and 7 bases from J; bases unmatched to any gene: 10. Germline-derived CDR1 and CDR2 are SGHRS and YFSETQ. DNA for the CDR3: TGCGCCAGCAGCTTGTCCGGGGCGGGAGACGTCGGGGAGCTGTTTTTT. Residues: CASSLSGAGDVGELFF.

The chain combines TRBV5-1 with TRBJ2-1; the match to TRBD1 covers 8 bases. With 3 bases clipped from V and 7 bases from J, the junction kept 6 bases outside the gene matches. Per germline, CDR1 SGHRS and CDR2 YFSETQ. The CDR3 has 14 residues. CDR3 loop: CASSSDRVPNEQFF. The CDR3 nucleotides read TGCGCCAGCAGCTCGGACAGGGTGCCTAATGAGCAGTTCTTC.

This clone is a singleton in its sample. Written as DNA, the CDR3 is TGTGCCAGCAGCTTGGAACTAGCGGGGGGCGGAGAGCAGTACTTC. Translated: CASSLELAGGGEQYF. The V and J genes are TRBV11-2 and TRBJ2-7; 12 bases match TRBD2. The ends lost 3 bases at V and 7 bases at J; junction bases unmatched: 7. The CDR3 covers 15 residues. Germline CDR1 and CDR2: SGHAT and FQNNGV.

The chain is built from TRBV11-2 and TRBJ1-2; 8 nucleotides line up with TRBD1. The ends lost 1 base at V and 3 bases at J; junction bases unmatched: 7. Germline CDR1 is SGHAT and CDR2 is FQNNGV. The CDR3 extends over 16 amino acids. CDR3 sequence: CASSLGAGGGYYGYTF. Written as DNA, the CDR3 is TGTGCCAGCAGCTTAGGGGCAGGGGGCGGGTACTATGGCTACACCTTC. The full variable domain, with the rest looked up from reference TRBV11-2 and TRBJ1-2, is EAGVAQSPRYKIIEKRQSVAFWCNPISGHATLYWYQQILGQGPKLLIQFQNNGVVDDSQLPKDRFSAERLKGVDSTLKIQPAKLEDSAVYLCASSLGAGGGYYGYTFGSGTRLTVV.

The chain couples TRBV30 to TRBJ2-2; 8 bases are shared with TRBD1. CDR1 and CDR2 from the germline V gene are GTSNPN and SVGIG (reference sequence). This CDR3 has 13 residues. Trimming removed 4 bases from V and 5 bases from J; junction bases left unmatched: 3. The chain's CDR3 is CAWTGGATGELFF. The DNA for the CDR3 is TGTGCCTGGACAGGGGGCGCAACCGGGGAGCTGTTTTTT.

The chain joins TRBV5-1 to TRBJ1-4; TRBD1 matches 7 bases. Germline assignment: CDR1 SGHRS and CDR2 YFSETQ. This CDR3 comprises 15 residues. V trimming: 0 bases; J trimming: 8 bases; junction bases outside the gene matches: 7. The CDR3 nucleotides read TGCGCCAGCAGCTTGGGGTCAGGGGGGAAGGAAAAACTGTTTTTT. Amino acid sequence: CASSLGSGGKEKLFF.

The table lists this clone with a few counts. This chain links TRBV18 with TRBJ1-1; 7 bases line up with TRBD1. Unmatched junction bases numbered 6, after V lost 1 base and J lost 4 bases. CDR3 length: 15 residues. CDR1 and CDR2 (germline): KGHSH, LQKENI. The CDR3 nucleotides read TGTGCCAGCTCACCACTGACAGGGCGAGGCACTGAAGCTTTCTTT. Amino acid sequence: CASSPLTGRGTEAFF.

The chain uses TRBV6-4 and TRBJ1-2; 9 nucleotides line up with TRBD1. Germline V gives CDR1 MRHNA, CDR2 SNTAGT. The trim removed 0 bases at V and 5 bases at J, leaving 4 bases unmatched. The length of the CDR3 is 15 residues. This chain's CDR3 is CASSDSGQGVYGYTF. The CDR3 region has the DNA TGTGCCAGCAGTGACTCGGGACAGGGTGTATATGGCTACACCTTC.

This clone turned up a few times. V and J are TRBV29-1 and TRBJ2-1; 9 bases map to TRBD2. This CDR3 spans 14 amino acids. Germline V gives CDR1 SQVTM, CDR2 ANQGSEA. V dropped 6 bases and J dropped 9; count of bases not matched to a gene: 12. In DNA form, the CDR3 reads TGCAGCGTCCCGGGACTAGCTCGCCAGGGTGAGCAGTTCTTC. Its translation: CSVPGLARQGEQFF.

The J gene is TRBJ1-1, the V gene TRBV7-8; 10 nucleotides align to TRBD1. This CDR3 contains 16 residues. Germline CDR1 reads SGHVS; CDR2 reads FQNEAQ. V trimming: 4 bases; J trimming: 1 base; junction bases outside the gene matches: 6. DNA for the CDR3: TGTGCCAGCAGCTCTACCCGGACAGGGGGGAACACTGAAGCTTTCTTT. As protein: CASSSTRTGGNTEAFF.

J is TRBJ2-7 and V is TRBV5-1; D perhaps matches TRBD1 (6 bases). CDR1 is SGHRS, CDR2 YFSETQ, per germline. The V gene lost 4 bases and the J gene lost 3 bases, with 20 bases spanning the gap. The CDR3 runs to 16 residues. The CDR3 DNA sequence: TGCGCCAGCAGCAAATGGGCCGAGACAGGTATCTACGAGCAGTACTTC. Its translation: CASSKWAETGIYEQYF.

The rearrangement joins TRBV18 to TRBJ1-2; tentatively, D is TRBD1 (5 bases). Germline V lookup: CDR1 KGHSH, CDR2 LQKENI. V was cut by 0 bases and J by 4 bases, with 12 bases left in between. This CDR3 is 15 amino acids long. The CDR3 nucleotides read TGTGCCAGCTCACCACCGAGCCAGGGATCCTATGGCTACACCTTC. Amino acids: CASSPPSQGSYGYTF.

A single count supports this clone. The V call is TRBV7-2, the J call TRBJ1-3; no reliable D call. CDR1 and CDR2 (germline): SGHTA, FQGNSA. The CDR3 sequence is 13 residues long. The germline V and J ends were trimmed by 4 bases and 4 bases, with 8 bases remaining between them. CDR3 DNA sequence: TGTGCCAGCAGCTCCGGGAGGGGAAACACCATATATTTT. The encoded protein is CASSSGRGNTIYF.

This chain joins TRBV2 and TRBJ1-1; 10 nucleotides match TRBD1. This CDR3 has 14 residues. Looked up from germline, CDR1 is SNHLY and CDR2 is FYNNEI. V lost 6 bases and J lost 8; bases outside the gene matches: 9. CDR3 protein: CASSIDRGQSEAFF. The CDR3 nucleotides are TGTGCCAGCAGCATTGACAGGGGGCAATCAGAAGCTTTCTTT.

This rearrangement joins TRBV6-5 to TRBJ1-2, with D possibly being TRBD1 (5 bases). CDR1 MNHEY and CDR2 SVGAGI come from the germline V gene. V was cut by 5 bases and J by 5 bases, with 15 bases left in between. The length of the CDR3 is 14 residues. The CDR3 nucleotides read TGTGCCAGCAGTATCGACGGGGGAGGGTATGGCTACACCTTC. Translating it yields CASSIDGGGYGYTF.

The genes are TRBV10-2 and TRBJ2-1, with D perhaps matching TRBD2 (5 bases). Per germline, CDR1 WSHSY and CDR2 SAAADI. The CDR3 sequence is 17 residues long. With 0 bases removed from V and 0 bases from J, the gap between germline ends came to 12 bases. CDR3 sequence reads: CASSESVGGLSYNEQFF. Here the CDR3 DNA reads TGCGCCAGCAGTGAGTCAGTAGGAGGACTCTCCTACAATGAGCAGTTCTTC.

The rearrangement links TRBV3-1 (or the pseudogene TRBV3-2) to TRBJ1-2; a weak D match, TRBD1 (5 bases). The length of the CDR3 is 13 residues. The V gene's germline CDR1 is LGHDT and CDR2 YNNKEL (reference sequence). Trimming cost V 4 bases and J 5 bases, with 11 bases left between them. As DNA, the CDR3 is TGTGCCAGCAGCCGGGGGGACCAGTATGGCTACACCTTC. Its translation is CASSRGDQYGYTF.

V usage is TRBV19 and J usage is TRBJ1-1, with 7 bases aligning to TRBD1. Germline V lookup: CDR1 LNHDA, CDR2 SQIVND (reference sequence). The ends lost 5 bases at V and 1 base at J; junction bases unmatched: 4. The CDR3 is made up of 14 amino acids. CDR3 region: CASSPSGGNTEAFF. CDR3 nucleotides: TGTGCCAGTAGTCCATCAGGGGGGAACACTGAAGCTTTCTTT.

The chain uses TRBV5-1 and TRBJ2-4, with 9 bases matching TRBD1. The CDR3 is 14 amino acids. Germline trimming cut 3 bases from V and 5 bases from J; bases unmatched to any gene: 3. The V gene's germline CDR1 is SGHRS and CDR2 YFSETQ. The CDR3 is CASSSGTGQNIQYF. The CDR3 coding sequence is TGCGCCAGCAGCTCCGGGACAGGGCAAAACATTCAGTACTTC.

This clone was counted a single time. The rearrangement joins TRBV3-1 (or the pseudogene TRBV3-2) to TRBJ1-1; 8 positions match TRBD1. V shed 1 base and J 1 base; nucleotides not matched to a gene: 5. Germline CDR1 and CDR2: LGHDT and YNNKEL (reference sequence). The CDR3 is made up of 16 amino acids. CDR3 sequence: CASSQAQGGTNTEAFF. DNA for the CDR3: TGTGCCAGCAGCCAAGCACAGGGGGGGACGAACACTGAAGCTTTCTTT.

This rearrangement joins TRBV29-1 to TRBJ1-5; 7 positions match TRBD1. Germline values: CDR1 SQVTM, CDR2 ANQGSEA. Trimming at V came to 7 bases and at J to 0 bases, leaving 6 bases not matched to a gene. The CDR3 spans 14 residues. The CDR3 spells CSALTGNSNQPQHF. The CDR3 coding sequence is TGCAGCGCCCTGACAGGGAATAGCAATCAGCCCCAGCATTTT. Supplemented by reference TRBV29-1 and TRBJ1-5, the full variable domain reads SAVISQKPSRDICQRGTSLTIQCQVDSQVTMMFWYRQQPGQSLTLIATANQGSEATYESGFVIDKFPISRPNLTFSTLTVSNMSPEDSSIYLCSALTGNSNQPQHFGDGTRLSIL.